The 2 T cell receptor beta chains given below trace back to one sample, sequenced in a study of OX40 agonist ivuxolimab in advanced cancers. Method: immunoSEQ multiplex PCR; TCRdb's copy keeps in-frame clones and lacks some. This sample has roughly 80,000 clones, with about nine tenths found just once. The sample consisted of CD4+ or CD8+ T cells sorted from blood, taken in a trial of the OX40 agonist ivuxolimab. The receptors originated from an adult with an advanced solid tumor such as melanoma, head and neck, liver or kidney cancer.

This sequence joins TRBV21-1 and TRBJ1-1; the table's D call, TRBD1, was not checked against the DNA. TRBV21-1 is marked as a pseudogene. This CDR3 is built from 15 residues. The DNA of the CDR3 is TGTGCCAGCATCATGAACAGGGAGCCAAACACTGAAGCTTTCTTT. Protein: CASIMNREPNTEAFF.

Concerning this clone itself: Germline is not matched at one junction end, which may reflect a read error. The chain is built from TRBV5-1 and TRBJ1-6; 10 bases agree with TRBD1. The length of the CDR3 is 15 residues. Germline V gene data show CDR1 as SGHRS and CDR2 as YFSETQ. Written as DNA, the CDR3 is TGCGCCAGCACCTTGGGGACAGGGGATGAGTCACCCCTCCACTTT. It encodes CASTLGTGDESPLHF.